Detailed here is one TCR beta chain. This receptor's antigen is unknown. No quality values exist for individual bases; no much larger clone is one base distant. Libraries were prepared through the immunoSEQ multiplex PCR assay. The study's processing was this. To diagnose cytomegalovirus status from the catalog of TCR beta chain sequences, a statistical classification framework was built. TCRdb obtained this table from immuneACCESS and retained in-frame rearrangements with V and J assigned. These tables miss some clones; where compared with another copy, unresolved V genes account for less than half of the shortfall, and the remainder is unexplained. The DNA was the basis for D and trimming; V, J and clone size are from that table. This sample lists about 330,000 clones; about nine tenths were detected once. The ten top clones hold around 0.8% of the sample. CDR1 and CDR2 are drawn from the germline V gene (reference sequence): SGHNT, YYREEE. Trimming leaves V shorter by 2 bases and J shorter by 4 bases, with the junction holding 8 bases beyond the gene matches. Measured from the cysteine to the phenylalanine, the CDR3 is 15 residues long. Here the CDR3 DNA is all that survives: 45 bases in frame from base 1.

The data were taken from a study of cytomegalovirus exposure and HLA in healthy donors (dated by TCRdb to the late 2010s). In terms of the full investigation: A later analysis indicated that the roughly 120 validation repertoires were generated on the platform also employed for the approximately 690 repertoires of the first cohort. The study was designed to test whether signatures of past pathogen exposure could be identified by cataloging public T cell receptors. To predict cytomegalovirus infection status, the study brought together high-throughput TCR immunosequencing, statistical association of individual TCRs with disease status, and machine learning. A separate validation cohort of more than 100 different subjects was used in addition to the approximately 640-subject first cohort.

The donors were included in the validation cohort of some 120 subjects, a group kept apart from the roughly 700-subject first cohort. Overall study outcomes, separate from this receptor: Cytomegalovirus status was reported to be diagnosed by the classifier with high specificity and sensitivity in both the original and validation cohorts. A later analysis found that TCRs clustered in the first cohort also tended to co-occur in the 120 or so validation repertoires, with roughly 95% of cluster scores above 0. While some public TCRs were present in many individuals, most TCR sequences turned up only very rarely across donors. A later analysis had no HLA typing for the validation cohort, so co-occurrence there was scored across all 130 or so repertoires. The study listed 164 TCR beta chains as associated with cytomegalovirus. A few of the identified cytomegalovirus-associated TCR beta chains were confirmed in vitro to be specific for cytomegalovirus antigens. According to the authors, the approach could potentially be generalized to other disease states and immunological phenotypes.

The TCR comes from a woman younger than 35 in good health and CMV-seronegative. This chain is built from TRBV5-4 and TRBJ1-2, and 7 junctional nucleotides match TRBD1. Material for sequencing was PBMCs. For the CDR3, the sequence is CASSLETGTVYGYTF. DNA sequence: TGTGCCAGCAGCTTAGAGACAGGGACTGTCTATGGCTACACCTTC.